This TCR beta chain appears in the sequencing data of a study of immune evolution from preneoplasia to lung adenocarcinoma. TCRdb's table, derived via immunoSEQ multiplex PCR, lists solely in-frame clones and lacks some. The table includes several thousand clones, around 80% detected once. This clone was detected only a few times. This CDR3 is also generated by other DNA sequences in the sample. The ends were cut back, 3 bases at V and 0 bases at J, with 12 bases in the middle. The CDR3 covers 15 residues. CDR1 is MGHRA, CDR2 YSYEKL, per germline. H&E slides confirmed each diagnosis, reviewed by two pathologists independently.

This receptor was obtained from a donor of 70 years or more with lung adenocarcinoma. The specimen sequenced was FFPE minimally invasive lung adenocarcinoma tissue. V is TRBV4-1 and J is TRBJ2-7; D is perhaps TRBD2 (7 bases). The CDR3 spells CASSQGRGSSYEQYF. The CDR3 DNA is TGCGCCAGCAGCCAGGGGAGGGGGTCCTCCTACGAGCAGTACTTC.